The 7 T cell receptor beta chains listed next were all sequenced from one sample in a study of CD8+CD57+ T cells in acquired aplastic anemia. In patients chosen for sequencing, flow cytometry had shown CD8+CD57+ cell expansion. Genomic DNA served as template for TCR beta VDJ and CDR3 profiling. One entry per CDR3 protein results from TCRdb running MiXCR on the reads. The sample contains 130,000 or so distinct CDR3 sequences, about 43% of which appear only once. Source material: sorted CD4+, CD8+, or CD8+CD57+ T cells (not recorded which) from PBMCs. These receptors came from a human donor with aplastic anemia.

This clonotype was observed many times. V usage is TRBV5-1 and J usage is TRBJ2-3; D is perhaps TRBD1 or TRBD2 (5 bases each). Germline CDR1 reads SGHRS; CDR2 reads YFSETQ. V was clipped by 2 bases and J by 1 base, with 8 bases between them. The CDR3 runs 14 residues. The CDR3 DNA sequence: TGCGCCAGCAGCTTTGGGACGGGCACAGATACGCAGTATTTT. Protein: CASSFGTGTDTQYF.

This clonotype was seen repeatedly, ten times or more. This chain connects TRBV19 to TRBJ1-2; D possibly corresponds to TRBD1 (5 bases). V was trimmed by 9 bases and J by 5 bases, leaving 19 bases between them. CDR3 length: 14 amino acids. Germline V gene data show CDR1 as LNHDA and CDR2 as SQIVND (reference sequence). Here the CDR3 DNA reads TGTGCCAGCCGACTAAACAGGCGACTTTATGGCTACACCTTC. Its protein product is CASRLNRRLYGYTF.

The chain joins TRBV7-2 to TRBJ2-5; D is unresolved. Deletions cut 6 bases from V and 4 bases from J, with 9 bases between. The CDR3 sequence is 12 residues long. CDR1 and CDR2 (germline): SGHTA, FQGNSA. This CDR3 reads CASSVRAETQYF. The CDR3 DNA follows: TGTGCCAGCAGTGTTCGGGCAGAGACCCAGTACTTC.

This clonotype was seen ten or more times. The chain employs TRBV6-1 and TRBJ1-2; D remains ambiguous. Trimming stripped 0 bases from V and 4 bases from J, with 9 bases between. Germline V lookup: CDR1 MNHNS, CDR2 SASEGT. CDR3 length equals 14 residues. CDR3 protein: CASSEAGSPYGYTF. CDR3 nucleotides: TGTGCCAGCAGTGAAGCGGGCAGCCCCTATGGCTACACCTTC.

This clonotype was detected ten times or more. The V call is TRBV2, the J call TRBJ1-2; D gene ambiguous. The germline V gene encodes CDR1 SNHLY and CDR2 FYNNEI. V was pared by 4 bases and J by 5 bases, with 14 bases between. This CDR3 contains 14 residues. The CDR3 DNA is TGTGCCAGCAGTGTCATGGACGGGGATTATGGCTACACCTTC. This codes for CASSVMDGDYGYTF.

The chain employs TRBV7-2 and TRBJ1-6; D uncertain. This CDR3 region has 13 residues. The V end lost 5 bases, the J end lost 13 bases, and 15 bases lay between the germline ends. Germline CDR1 reads SGHTA; CDR2 reads FQGNSA. The CDR3 reads CASSPFGSSPLHF. The CDR3 DNA follows: TGTGCCAGCAGCCCGTTCGGGTCGTCGCCCCTCCACTTT. The full variable domain, completed using reference TRBV7-2 and TRBJ1-6, is GAGVSQSPSNKVTEKGKDVELRCDPISGHTALYWYRQSLGQGLEFLIYFQGNSAPDKSGLPSDRFSAERTGGSVSTLTIQRTQQEDSAVYLCASSPFGSSPLHFGNGTRLTVT.

At least ten counts were recorded for this clonotype. This chain connects TRBV11-2 to TRBJ1-2; 8 nucleotides line up with TRBD1. Germline CDR1 reads SGHAT; CDR2 reads FQNNGV. V lost 4 bases and J lost 6; bases outside the gene matches: 7. The CDR3 sequence is 14 residues long. The CDR3 region is CASSSRQGNDGYTF. In nucleotides, the CDR3 is TGTGCCAGCAGCTCTCGACAGGGGAATGATGGCTACACCTTC.